This TCR beta chain was observed in a study of T cell responses to AZD1222 COVID-19 vaccine. Whole-study results and caveats: Mapped onto spike, vaccine-associated CD4 TCRs spanned it and were dominant at 160-218 and 743-854.

This clone appeared a single time. Antigen: not known. The CDR3 runs 14 residues. Trimming shortened V by 2 bases and J by 6 bases, and 8 bases separated the two germline ends. CDR1 is MNHNY and CDR2 is SVGAGI in the germline V gene (reference sequence). Generated by immunoSEQ multiplex PCR, the TCRdb table keeps only in-frame clones and is missing some. The table shows some 99,000 clones, with 91% occurring only once. This TCR derives from an adult in good health. Sequencing used peripheral blood, obtained on day 0 of AZD1222 vaccination. The chain recombines TRBV6-6 with TRBJ1-6; D unclear. CDR3 amino acids: CASSYADFNSPLHF. CDR3 coding DNA: TGTGCCAGCAGTTACGCGGATTTTAATTCACCCCTCCACTTT.